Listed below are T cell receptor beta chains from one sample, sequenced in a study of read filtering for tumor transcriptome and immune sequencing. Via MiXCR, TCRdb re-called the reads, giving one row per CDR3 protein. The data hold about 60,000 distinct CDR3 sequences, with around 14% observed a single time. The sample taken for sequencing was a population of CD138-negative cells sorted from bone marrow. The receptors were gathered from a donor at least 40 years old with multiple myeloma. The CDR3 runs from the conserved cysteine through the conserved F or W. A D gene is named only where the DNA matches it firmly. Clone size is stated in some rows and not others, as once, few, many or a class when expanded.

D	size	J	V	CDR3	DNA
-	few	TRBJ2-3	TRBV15	CATSTRQGGYTQYF	TGTGCCACCAGCACACGACAGGGAGGGTATACGCAGTATTTT
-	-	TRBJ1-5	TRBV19	CASSIDLWDTQPQHF	TGTGCCAGTAGTATAGATCTATGGGACACTCAGCCCCAGCATTTT
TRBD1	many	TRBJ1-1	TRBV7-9	CASSLDRGFTEAFF	TGTGCCAGCAGCCTAGACAGGGGGTTCACTGAAGCTTTCTTT
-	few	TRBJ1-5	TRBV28	CASSEDQGNNQPQHF	TGTGCCAGCAGTGAGGACCAAGGTAACAATCAGCCCCAGCATTTT
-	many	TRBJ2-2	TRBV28	CASNPYNTGELFF	TGTGCCAGCAATCCGTACAACACCGGGGAGCTGTTTTTT
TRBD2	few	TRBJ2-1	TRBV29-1	CSGTSGGSNEQFF	TGCAGCGGGACTAGCGGGGGCTCCAATGAGCAGTTCTTC
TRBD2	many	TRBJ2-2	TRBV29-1	CSVDLAGFTGELFF	TGCAGCGTTGATCTAGCGGGCTTCACCGGGGAGCTGTTTTTT
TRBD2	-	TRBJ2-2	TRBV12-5	CASGTSGANTGELFF	TGTGCTAGTGGCACTAGCGGAGCCAACACCGGGGAGCTGTTTTTT
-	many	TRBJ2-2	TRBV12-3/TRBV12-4	CASSLAGSGELFF	TGTGCCAGCAGTTTAGCGGGATCCGGGGAGCTGTTTTTT
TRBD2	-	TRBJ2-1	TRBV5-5	CATVAGTYNEQFF	TGTGCCACCGTAGCGGGAACTTACAATGAGCAGTTCTTC
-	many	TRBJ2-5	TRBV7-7	CASSSGLSTQETQYF	TGTGCTAGCAGCTCCGGGCTATCAACCCAAGAGACCCAGTACTTC
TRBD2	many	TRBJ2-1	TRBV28	CASSPLGLAGGSYNEQFF	TGTGCCAGCAGTCCCCTCGGACTAGCGGGAGGCTCCTACAATGAGCAGTTCTTC
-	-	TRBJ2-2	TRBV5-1	CASSLDSGDTRELFF	TGCGCCAGCAGCTTGGATTCTGGGGACACCAGGGAGCTGTTTTTT
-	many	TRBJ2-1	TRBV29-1	CSVGAYNEQFF	TGCAGCGTTGGGGCCTACAATGAGCAGTTCTTC
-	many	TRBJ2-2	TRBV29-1	CSVSTTLYTGELFF	TGCAGCGTCTCGACGACACTCTACACCGGGGAGCTGTTTTTT
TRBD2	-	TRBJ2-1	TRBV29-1	CGVEGGSGREYDEQFF	TGCGGCGTTGAAGGGGGTAGCGGGAGGGAGTACGATGAGCAGTTCTTC
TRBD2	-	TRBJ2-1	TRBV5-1	CTSGPSGLAYNEQFF	TGCACCAGCGGCCCATCGGGACTAGCGTACAATGAGCAGTTCTTC
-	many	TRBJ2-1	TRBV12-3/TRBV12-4	CASTEKSGMSNEQFF	TGTGCCAGCACAGAGAAGTCGGGTATGTCCAATGAGCAGTTCTTC
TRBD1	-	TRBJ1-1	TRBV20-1	CSARRRTGLNTEAFF	TGCAGTGCTAGGCGACGGACAGGGTTGAACACTGAAGCTTTCTTT
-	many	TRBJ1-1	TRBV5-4	CASRLKGKGTEAFF	TGTGCCAGCAGACTGAAAGGGAAGGGCACTGAAGCTTTCTTT
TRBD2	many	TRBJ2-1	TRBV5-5	CASSLAAGGYNEQFF	TGTGCCAGCAGCTTGGCAGCGGGAGGGTACAATGAGCAGTTCTTC
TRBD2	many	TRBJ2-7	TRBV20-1	CSARDLGLAGGPHEQYF	TGCAGTGCTAGAGATTTAGGACTAGCGGGAGGGCCTCACGAGCAGTACTTC
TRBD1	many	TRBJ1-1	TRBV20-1	CSAYPHDRGGTEAFF	TGCAGTGCTTACCCCCATGACAGGGGCGGCACTGAAGCTTTCTTT
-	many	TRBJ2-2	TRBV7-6	CASSPRTNTGELFF	TGTGCCAGCAGCCCACGGACGAACACCGGGGAGCTGTTTTTT
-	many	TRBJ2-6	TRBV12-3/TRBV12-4	CASSHLSSGANVLTF	TGTGCCAGCAGTCACTTGAGCTCTGGGGCCAACGTCCTGACTTTC
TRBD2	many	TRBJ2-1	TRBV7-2	CASSSSSGSSYNEQFF	TGTGCCAGCAGCTCGTCTAGCGGTAGCTCCTACAATGAGCAGTTCTTC
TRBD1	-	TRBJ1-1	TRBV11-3	CASSLVSAYLGGDTEAFF	TGTGCCAGCAGCTTAGTCTCCGCATACCTAGGGGGCGATACTGAAGCTTTCTTT
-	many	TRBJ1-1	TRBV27	CASSLSRQGPTEAFF	TGTGCCAGCAGTTTATCCCGGCAGGGGCCCACTGAAGCTTTCTTT